These 8 T cell receptor beta chains were all obtained from the same sample, sequenced in a study of cytomegalovirus exposure and HLA in healthy donors. The protocol was immunoSEQ multiplex PCR, while the TCRdb copy is restricted to in-frame clones and leaves out a portion. The profile shows about 200,000 clones, 87% of them singletons. Sequenced: PBMCs. These receptors were obtained from a woman between 18 and 29 years old in good health and CMV-seropositive.

This clone was found once. In DNA form, the CDR3 reads TGTGCCTGGAGCGTGGCTAGCGGCACAGATACGCAGTATTTT. This codes for CAWSVASGTDTQYF. The chain has TRBV30 and TRBJ2-3, with TRBD2 as a possible D gene (6 bases). Germline assignment: CDR1 GTSNPN and CDR2 SVGIG (reference sequence). V lost 3 bases to trimming and J lost 1 base, with 11 bases between them. The CDR3 is 14 residues long.

The gene calls are TRBV5-6 and TRBJ2-7; 7 positions match TRBD2. The V gene's germline CDR1 is SGHDT and CDR2 YYEEEE. V shed 4 bases and J 4 bases; nucleotides not matched to a gene: 11. The CDR3 consists of 15 residues. The chain's CDR3 is CASSHAPGGTYEQYF. DNA of the CDR3: TGTGCCAGCAGCCACGCTCCGGGGGGAACTTACGAGCAGTACTTC.

V and J are TRBV6-5 and TRBJ1-5; no definite D call. Per the germline V gene, CDR1 is MNHEY and CDR2 is SVGAGI. V lost 6 bases and J lost 1, with 7 bases in between. CDR3 length equals 13 residues. This CDR3 reads CASSRRSNQPQHF. The DNA of the CDR3 is TGTGCCAGCAGCCGCCGGAGCAATCAGCCCCAGCATTTT.

V is TRBV2 and J is TRBJ2-2; D is uncertain. The V gene lost 6 bases and the J gene lost 7 bases, with 6 bases spanning the gap. Germline CDR1 and CDR2: SNHLY and FYNNEI. The CDR3 spans 11 residues. The CDR3 sequence is CASRYSGELFF. The CDR3 region has the DNA TGTGCCAGCAGGTATAGCGGGGAGCTGTTTTTT.

This rearrangement joins TRBV10-3 to TRBJ2-7, with 16 bases matching TRBD2. J was trimmed by 4 bases and V by 8 bases; bases with no gene match: 2. Per the germline V gene, CDR1 is ENHRY and CDR2 is SYGVKD. The length of the CDR3 is 14 residues. In DNA, the CDR3 is TGTGCCATCGGGACTAGCGGGAGGGTTTACGAGCAGTACTTC. Protein: CAIGTSGRVYEQYF.

This rearrangement joins TRBV28 to TRBJ2-7; 9 bases fit TRBD2. CDR1 MDHEN and CDR2 SYDVKM come from the germline V gene. The CDR3 totals 16 residues. After removal of 4 bases from V and 3 bases from J, the junction contained 10 bases not matched to a gene. The CDR3 sequence: CASSSKPGLADYEQYF. CDR3 bases: TGTGCCAGCAGTTCAAAGCCGGGACTAGCCGACTACGAGCAGTACTTC.

A word on this clone: The junction and the germline gene differ at one end; a read error may be behind it. This chain uses TRBV28 with TRBJ2-7; maybe TRBD2 (6 bases). The CDR3 loop spans 14 amino acids. The germline CDR1 and CDR2 sequences are MDHEN and SYDVKM. The CDR3 reads CASVLGLRSSEQYF. CDR3 sequence (DNA): TGTGCCAGCGTCTTGGGACTGCGGTCCTCCGAGCAGTACTTC.

V usage is TRBV5-6 and J usage is TRBJ1-1; 7 bases match TRBD1. Trimming cost V 3 bases and J 0 bases; bases outside gene matches: 5. The CDR3 covers 15 residues. Looked up from germline, CDR1 is SGHDT and CDR2 is YYEEEE. CDR3 sequence: CASSSLGQVNTEAFF. The DNA for the CDR3 is TGTGCCAGCAGCTCGCTCGGACAGGTGAACACTGAAGCTTTCTTT. The complete variable domain, with remaining parts taken from reference TRBV5-6 and TRBJ1-1, reads DAGVTQSPTHLIKTRGQQVTLRCSPKSGHDTVSWYQQALGQGPQFIFQYYEEEERQRGNFPDRFSGHQFPNYSSELNVNALLLGDSALYLCASSSLGQVNTEAFFGQGTRLTVV.